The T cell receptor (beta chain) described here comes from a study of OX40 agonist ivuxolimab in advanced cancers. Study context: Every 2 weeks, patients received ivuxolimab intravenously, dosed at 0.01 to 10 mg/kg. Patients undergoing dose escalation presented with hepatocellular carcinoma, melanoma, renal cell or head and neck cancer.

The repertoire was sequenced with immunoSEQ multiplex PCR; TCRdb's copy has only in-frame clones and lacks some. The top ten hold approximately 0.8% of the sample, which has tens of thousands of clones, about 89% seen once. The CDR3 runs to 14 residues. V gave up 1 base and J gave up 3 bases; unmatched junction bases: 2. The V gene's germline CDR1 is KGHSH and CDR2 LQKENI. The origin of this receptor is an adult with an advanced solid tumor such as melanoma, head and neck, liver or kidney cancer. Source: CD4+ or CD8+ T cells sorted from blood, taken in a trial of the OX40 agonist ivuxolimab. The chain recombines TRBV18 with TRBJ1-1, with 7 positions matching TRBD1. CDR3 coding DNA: TGTGCCAGCTCACCACGGGGGACAGACACTGAAGCTTTCTTT. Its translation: CASSPRGTDTEAFF.